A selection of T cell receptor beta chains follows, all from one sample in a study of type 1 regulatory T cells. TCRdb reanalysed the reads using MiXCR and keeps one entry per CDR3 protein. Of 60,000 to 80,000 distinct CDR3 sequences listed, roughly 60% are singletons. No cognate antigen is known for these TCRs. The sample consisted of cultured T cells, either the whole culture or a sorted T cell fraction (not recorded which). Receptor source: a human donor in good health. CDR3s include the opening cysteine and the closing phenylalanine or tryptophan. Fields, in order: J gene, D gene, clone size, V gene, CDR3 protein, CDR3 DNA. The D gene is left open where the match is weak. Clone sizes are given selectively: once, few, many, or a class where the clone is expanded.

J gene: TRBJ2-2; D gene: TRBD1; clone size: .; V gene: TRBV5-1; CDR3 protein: CASRTDRAGGTGELFF; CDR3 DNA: TGCGCCAGCCGGACGGACAGGGCTGGGGGCACCGGGGAGCTGTTTTTT
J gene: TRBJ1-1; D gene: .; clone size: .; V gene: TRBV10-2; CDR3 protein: CASRLGPSNTEVFF; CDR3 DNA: TGCGCCAGCAGGTTAGGACCGTCAAACACTGAAGTTTTCTTT
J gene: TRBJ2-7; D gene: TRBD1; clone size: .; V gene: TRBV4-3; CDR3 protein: CASSQDTGTGAYEQYF; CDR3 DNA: TGCGCCAGCAGCCAAGATACCGGGACAGGAGCCTACGAGCAGTACTTC
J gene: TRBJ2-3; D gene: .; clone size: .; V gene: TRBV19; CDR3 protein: CASSAGPSTDTQYF; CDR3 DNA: TGTGCCAGTAGTGCCGGACCTTCGACAGATACGCAGTATTTT
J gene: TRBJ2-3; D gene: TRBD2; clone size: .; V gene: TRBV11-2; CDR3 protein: CASRGTSGVTDTQYF; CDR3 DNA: TGTGCCAGCCGGGGGACTAGCGGGGTCACAGATACGCAGTATTTT
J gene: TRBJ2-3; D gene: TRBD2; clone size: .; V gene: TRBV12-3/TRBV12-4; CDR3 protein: CASSAGTGPSGRADTQYF; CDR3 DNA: TGTGCCAGCAGTGCCGGGACAGGCCCTAGCGGGAGGGCAGATACGCAGTATTTT
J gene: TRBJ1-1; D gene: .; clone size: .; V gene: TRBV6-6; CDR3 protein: CASRGMDGMNTEAFF; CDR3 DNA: TGTGCCAGCAGAGGTATGGACGGTATGAACACTGAAGCTTTCTTT
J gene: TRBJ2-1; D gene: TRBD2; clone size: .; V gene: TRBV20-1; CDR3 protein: CSAAETSGYNEQFF; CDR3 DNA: TGCAGTGCTGCGGAGACTAGCGGTTACAATGAGCAGTTCTTC
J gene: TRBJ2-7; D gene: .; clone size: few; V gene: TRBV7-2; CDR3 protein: CASSPRGYAYEQYF; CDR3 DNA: TGTGCCAGCAGCCCACGGGGATACGCCTACGAGCAGTACTTC
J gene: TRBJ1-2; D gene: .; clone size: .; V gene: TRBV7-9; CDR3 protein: CASSDTGGGGYTF; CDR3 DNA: TGTGCCAGCAGCGACACCGGGGGCGGTGGCTACACCTTC
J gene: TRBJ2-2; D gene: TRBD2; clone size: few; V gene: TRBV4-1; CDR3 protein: CASSQGLLAGNTGELFF; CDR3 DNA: TGCGCCAGCAGCCAAGGCCTACTAGCGGGGAACACCGGGGAGCTGTTTTTT
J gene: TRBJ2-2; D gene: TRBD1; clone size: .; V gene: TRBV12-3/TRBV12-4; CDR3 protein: CASSHNRGANTGELFF; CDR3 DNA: TGTGCCAGCAGTCATAACAGGGGAGCGAACACCGGGGAGCTGTTTTTT
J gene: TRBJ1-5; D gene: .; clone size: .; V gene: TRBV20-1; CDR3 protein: CSASGGNNQPQHF; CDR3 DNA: TGCAGTGCTAGCGGGGGAAACAATCAGCCCCAGCATTTT
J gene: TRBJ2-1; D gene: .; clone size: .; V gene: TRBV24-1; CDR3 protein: CATSRAAGNEQFF; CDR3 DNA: TGTGCCACCAGCCGGGCTGCGGGCAATGAGCAGTTCTTC
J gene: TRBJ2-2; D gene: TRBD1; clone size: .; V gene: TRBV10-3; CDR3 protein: CAIGRQGPNTGELFF; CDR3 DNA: TGTGCCATCGGAAGACAGGGACCAAACACCGGGGAGCTGTTTTTT
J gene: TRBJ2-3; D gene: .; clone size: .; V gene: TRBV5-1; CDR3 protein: CASSLGPSTGTDTQYF; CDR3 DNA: TGCGCCAGCAGCTTGGGGCCATCGACCGGCACAGATACGCAGTATTTT
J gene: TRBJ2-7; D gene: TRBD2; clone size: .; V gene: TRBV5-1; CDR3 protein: CASSLAGGGREQYF; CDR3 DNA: TGCGCCAGCAGCTTGGCAGGCGGGGGGCGGGAGCAGTACTTC
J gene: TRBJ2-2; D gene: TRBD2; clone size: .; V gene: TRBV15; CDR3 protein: CATGGAGRNTGELFF; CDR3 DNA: TGTGCCACCGGCGGAGCGGGGAGGAACACCGGGGAGCTGTTTTTT
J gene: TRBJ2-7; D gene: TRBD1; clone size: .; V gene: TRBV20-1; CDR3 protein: CSAKTTSGTGIVSEQYF; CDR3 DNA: TGCAGTGCTAAGACCACCTCCGGGACAGGGATAGTGAGCGAGCAGTACTTC
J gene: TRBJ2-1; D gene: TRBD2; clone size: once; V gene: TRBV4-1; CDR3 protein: CASSQGRTSSYNEQFF; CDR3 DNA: TGCGCCAGCAGCCAAGGTAGGACTAGCTCCTACAATGAGCAGTTCTTC
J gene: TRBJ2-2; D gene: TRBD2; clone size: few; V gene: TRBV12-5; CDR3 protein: CASDTERDFAGELFF; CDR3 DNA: TGTGCTAGTGATACTGAGCGGGATTTTGCCGGGGAGCTGTTTTTT
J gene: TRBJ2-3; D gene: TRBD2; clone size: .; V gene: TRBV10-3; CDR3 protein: CAITTSGRDGDTQYF; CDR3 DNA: TGTGCCATCACCACTAGCGGGAGGGATGGAGATACGCAGTATTTT
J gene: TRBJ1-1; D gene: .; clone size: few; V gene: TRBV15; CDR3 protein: CATSRSTAQGAFF; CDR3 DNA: TGTGCCACCAGCAGATCGACAGCCCAGGGGGCTTTCTTT